The 7 T cell receptor beta chains below all came from one sample that was sequenced in a study of human versus mouse CDR3 diversity and MHC coevolution. Assay: immunoSEQ multiplex PCR; the TCRdb copy retains only in-frame clones and omits some. The repertoire holds about 81,000 clones, with 80% to 95% as singletons. The material sequenced was naive CD4+ T cells from blood. Noted subset: CD45RO-negative CD62L-positive naive CD4 T cells. These receptors were taken from a person aged 25 to 75 in good health.

This clone was detected once. This rearrangement joins TRBV29-1 to TRBJ2-3; 11 bases line up with TRBD2. The length of the CDR3 is 15 residues. V shed 3 bases, J shed 2 bases, and the junction held 4 bases outside the gene matches. The V gene's germline CDR1 is SQVTM and CDR2 ANQGSEA. CDR3 sequence (DNA): TGCAGCGTTGAGGGGACTAGCGGATACACAGATACGCAGTATTTT. This encodes CSVEGTSGYTDTQYF.

V is TRBV4-2 and J is TRBJ1-1, with 10 bases aligning to TRBD1. The V and J ends lost 2 bases and 1 base, in that order; junction bases with no gene match: 4. The CDR3 is 16 amino acids. From germline, CDR1 is LGHNA and CDR2 YNFKEQ. CDR3 bases: TGTGCCAGCAGCCAAACAAGACAGGGGGCGAACACTGAAGCTTTCTTT. Its protein is CASSQTRQGANTEAFF.

Comments on this clone: An end of the junction does not agree with germline; a read error may underlie this. The chain has TRBV18 and TRBJ1-3, with 9 bases identical to TRBD1. The CDR3 runs to 15 residues. Germline V gene data show CDR1 as KGHSH and CDR2 as LQKENI. The CDR3 sequence: CASSPRTGVENTVYF. The CDR3 DNA reads TGTGCCAGCTCACCGCGGACAGGGGTTGAAAACACCGTATATTTT.

J is TRBJ2-2 and V is TRBV5-4; 11 nucleotides match TRBD1. The CDR3 runs 16 residues. Trimming took 4 bases from V and 4 from J; bases not matched to a gene: 6. CDR1 is SGHNT and CDR2 is YYREEE in the germline V gene (reference sequence). The CDR3 region has the DNA TGTGCCAGCAGCATCTGGACAGGGGGCCTCACCGGGGAGCTGTTTTTT. Protein: CASSIWTGGLTGELFF.

The gene calls are TRBV19 and TRBJ1-4, with 8 bases lining up with TRBD1. V lost 6 bases and J lost 5; bases outside the gene matches: 5. The germline V gene encodes CDR1 LNHDA and CDR2 SQIVND (reference sequence). This CDR3 contains 14 residues. CDR3 coding DNA: TGTGCCAGTAGGACAGGGGTTAGAAATGAAAAACTGTTTTTT. It encodes CASRTGVRNEKLFF. Variable domain in full (rest from reference TRBV19 and TRBJ1-4): DGGITQSPKYLFRKEGQNVTLSCEQNLNHDAMYWYRQDPGQGLRLIYYSQIVNDFQKGDIAEGYSVSREKKESFPLTVTSAQKNPTAFYLCASRTGVRNEKLFFGSGTQLSVL.

For the CDR3, the DNA is TGTGCCAGCTCACCACACAGGGACGGGGACATTCAGTACTTC. Translated: CASSPHRDGDIQYF. The chain carries TRBV18 and TRBJ2-4; weak D call: TRBD1 (6 bases). There are 14 residues in the CDR3. CDR1 is KGHSH, CDR2 LQKENI, per germline. V lost 1 base to trimming and J lost 8 bases, with 12 bases between them.

The rearrangement uses TRBV9 and TRBJ1-4, with D tentatively TRBD1 (6 bases). This CDR3 spans 16 amino acids. Germline CDR1 SGDLS, CDR2 YYNGEE. The V gene lost 3 bases and the J gene lost 3 bases, with 15 bases spanning the gap. The DNA for the CDR3 is TGTGCCAGCAGCGCCACGAGGACAGTTCCTAATGAAAAACTGTTTTTT. Translated, it gives CASSATRTVPNEKLFF.